This T cell receptor (beta chain) appears in the sequencing data of a study of regulatory T cells in long-lasting Graves disease. Whole-study results and caveats: TRBV28, TRBJ1-2 and TRBJ2-5 were segments that persistent disease favored.

Remarks on this clonotype: Its specificity is not known.

Time point in this sample: newly diagnosed GD, antithyroid drugs for less than 3 months. PBMC RNA served as the TCR library source. The CDR3 runs 15 residues. The germline CDR1 and CDR2 sequences are SNHLY and FYNNEI. The J segment lost 2 bases and the V segment lost 2 bases, leaving 3 bases of the junction unmatched. Sequencing libraries for TCR beta were prepared with iRepertoire HTBI primers and Arm-PCR of CDR3 regions. TCRdb ran MiXCR on the multiplex PCR reads and lists one entry per CDR3 protein. The data show roughly 500,000 distinct CDR3 sequences, with around 12% seen just once and approximately 9% held by the top ten. These data were also reused for a study on T cells in Graves' hyperthyroidism and ophthalmopathy.

The V call is TRBV2, the J call TRBJ2-3; 8 bases align to TRBD2. The receptor was derived from a woman aged 30 to 39 with Graves disease. Sequencing was performed on peripheral blood mononuclear cells (PBMCs), taken at new diagnosis, from a patient treated with antithyroid drugs. CDR3 protein: CASSESSGSTDTQYF. CDR3 bases: TGTGCCAGCAGTGAATCTAGCGGGTCCACAGATACGCAGTATTTT.